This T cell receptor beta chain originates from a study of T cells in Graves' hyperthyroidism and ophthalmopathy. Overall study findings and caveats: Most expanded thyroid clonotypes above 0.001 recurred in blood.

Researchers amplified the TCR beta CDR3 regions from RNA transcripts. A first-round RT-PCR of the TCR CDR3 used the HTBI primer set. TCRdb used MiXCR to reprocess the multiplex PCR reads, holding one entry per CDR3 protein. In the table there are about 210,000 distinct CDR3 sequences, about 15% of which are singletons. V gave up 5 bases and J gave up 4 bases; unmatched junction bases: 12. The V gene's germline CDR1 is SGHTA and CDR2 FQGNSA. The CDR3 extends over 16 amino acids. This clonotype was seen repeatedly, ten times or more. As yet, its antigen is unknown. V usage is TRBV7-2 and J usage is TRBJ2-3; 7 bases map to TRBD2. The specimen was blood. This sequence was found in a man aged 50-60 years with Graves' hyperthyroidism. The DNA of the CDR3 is TGTGCCAGCAGCCCGCTGGGGGAGGGAGTCGCAGATACGCAGTATTTT. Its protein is CASSPLGEGVADTQYF.